The 4 T cell receptor beta chains presented below share a single source sample, sequenced in a study of T cell responses to AZD1222 COVID-19 vaccine. Sequencing used immunoSEQ multiplex PCR; TCRdb keeps in-frame clones, though not all of them. The sample has around 120,000 clones, about 92% seen once. The sequences come from peripheral blood, collected on day 0 of AZD1222 vaccination. These receptors were collected from an adult in good health.

The chain employs TRBV5-8 and TRBJ1-5; D gene ambiguous. Deletions cut 0 bases from V and 9 bases from J, with 13 bases between. The CDR3 is 14 residues long. CDR1 and CDR2 (germline): SGHTS, YDEGEE. The CDR3: CASSLGLGGGPQHF. The DNA of the CDR3 is TGTGCCAGCAGCTTGGGTCTGGGAGGCGGGCCCCAGCATTTT.

This chain links TRBV5-1 with TRBJ1-4; D possibly corresponds to TRBD1 (5 bases). The CDR3 has 15 residues. Looked up from germline, CDR1 is SGHRS and CDR2 is YFSETQ. The V gene lost 0 bases and the J gene lost 8 bases, with 14 bases spanning the gap. The DNA of the CDR3 is TGCGCCAGCAGCTTGGGAGGGGCTGCCTCGGAAAAACTGTTTTTT. Translated: CASSLGGAASEKLFF.

This chain connects TRBV6-5 to TRBJ2-6; perhaps TRBD2 as D (5 bases). Per the germline V gene, CDR1 is MNHEY and CDR2 is SVGAGI. V gave up 4 bases and J gave up 3 bases, with 10 bases separating them. This CDR3 spans 15 amino acids. The CDR3 DNA reads as TGTGCCAGCAGTTTCCGGGGTTATGGGGCCAACGTCCTGACTTTC. Residues: CASSFRGYGANVLTF.

The chain has TRBV27 and TRBJ2-1, with D tentatively TRBD2 (6 bases). This CDR3 is built from 14 residues. Germline CDR1 reads MNHEY; CDR2 reads SMNVEV (reference sequence). With 2 bases removed from V and 6 bases from J, the gap between germline ends came to 11 bases. The CDR3, as DNA: TGTGCCAGCAGTTTAGCGGGACTTATCAATGAGCAGTTCTTC. Its translation is CASSLAGLINEQFF.